This T cell receptor beta chain was documented in a study of shared clonotypes between healthy human individuals. Recent vaccinations or acute infections were absent in the healthy HIV-negative adult donors. The study ran the assay at deep level. The data were produced by immunoSEQ multiplex PCR, yet TCRdb's version contains in-frame clones alone and is incomplete. The table has around 2.5 million clones, 80% to 95% seen once; the top ten hold 0.36%. This clone was counted a few times. Distinct nucleotide sequences in the sample also encode this CDR3. The sequence was collected from a man between 18 and 29 years old in good health. Some clones in this sample may be carry-over from other donors' samples. The source material was naive CD4+ T cells from PBMCs. Subset denoted: CD45RA+ positively selected.

The CDR3: CASSPSGDQPQHF. The CDR3, as DNA: TGTGCCAGCTCACCGTCAGGGGATCAGCCCCAGCATTTT. The rearrangement uses TRBV18 and TRBJ1-5, with a weak D call TRBD1 (6 bases). Germline V gives CDR1 KGHSH, CDR2 LQKENI. There are 13 residues in the CDR3. Trimming shortened V by 3 bases and J by 5 bases, and 8 bases separated the two germline ends.